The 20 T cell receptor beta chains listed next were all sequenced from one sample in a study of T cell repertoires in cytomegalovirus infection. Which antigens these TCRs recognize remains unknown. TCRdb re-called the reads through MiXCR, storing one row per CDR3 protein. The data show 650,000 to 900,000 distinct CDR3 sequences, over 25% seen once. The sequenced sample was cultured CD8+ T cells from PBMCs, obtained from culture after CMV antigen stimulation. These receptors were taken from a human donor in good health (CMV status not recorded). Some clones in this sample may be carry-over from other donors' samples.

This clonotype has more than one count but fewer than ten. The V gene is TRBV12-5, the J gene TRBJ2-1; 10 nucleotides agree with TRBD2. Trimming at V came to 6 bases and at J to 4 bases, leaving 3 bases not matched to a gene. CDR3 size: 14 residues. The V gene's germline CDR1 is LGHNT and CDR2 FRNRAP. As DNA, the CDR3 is TGTGCTAGTGGCCCTAGCGGGGGTTACAATGAGCAGTTCTTC. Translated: CASGPSGGYNEQFF.

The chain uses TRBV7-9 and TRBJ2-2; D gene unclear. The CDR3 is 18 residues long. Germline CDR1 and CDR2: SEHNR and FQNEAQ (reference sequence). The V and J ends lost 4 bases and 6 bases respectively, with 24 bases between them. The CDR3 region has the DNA TGTGCCAGCAGCTCCCCTAACAGACAAGGGTTTGTGTCCGGGGAGCTGTTTTTT. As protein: CASSSPNRQGFVSGELFF.

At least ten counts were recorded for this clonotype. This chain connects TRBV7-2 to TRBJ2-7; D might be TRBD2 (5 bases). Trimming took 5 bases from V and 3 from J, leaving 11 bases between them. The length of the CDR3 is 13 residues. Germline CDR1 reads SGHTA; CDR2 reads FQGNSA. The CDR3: CASSSSDFYEQYF. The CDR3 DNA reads TGTGCCAGCAGCAGCTCGGACTTCTACGAGCAGTACTTC. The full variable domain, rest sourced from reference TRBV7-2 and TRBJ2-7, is GAGVSQSPSNKVTEKGKDVELRCDPISGHTALYWYRQSLGQGLEFLIYFQGNSAPDKSGLPSDRFSAERTGGSVSTLTIQRTQQEDSAVYLCASSSSDFYEQYFGPGTRLTVT.

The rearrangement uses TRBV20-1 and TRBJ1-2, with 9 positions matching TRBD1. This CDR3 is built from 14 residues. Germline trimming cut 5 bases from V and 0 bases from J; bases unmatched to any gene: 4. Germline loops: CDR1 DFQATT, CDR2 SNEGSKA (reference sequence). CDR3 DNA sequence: TGCAGTGCTGGGGACAGGGAGTCTAACTATGGCTACACCTTC. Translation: CSAGDRESNYGYTF.

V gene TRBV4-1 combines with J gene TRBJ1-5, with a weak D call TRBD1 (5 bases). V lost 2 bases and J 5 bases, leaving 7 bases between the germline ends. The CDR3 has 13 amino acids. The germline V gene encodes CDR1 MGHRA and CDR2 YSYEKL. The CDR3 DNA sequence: TGCGCCAGCAGCCAACTCAGGGATCAGCCCCAGCATTTT. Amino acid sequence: CASSQLRDQPQHF.

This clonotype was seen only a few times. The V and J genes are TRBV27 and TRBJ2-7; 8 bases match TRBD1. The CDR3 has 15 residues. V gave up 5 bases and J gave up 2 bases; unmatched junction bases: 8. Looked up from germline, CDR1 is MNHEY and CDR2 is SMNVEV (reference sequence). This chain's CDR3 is CASSVQGGIPYEQYF. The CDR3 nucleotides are TGTGCCAGCAGTGTACAGGGGGGTATCCCCTACGAGCAGTACTTC.

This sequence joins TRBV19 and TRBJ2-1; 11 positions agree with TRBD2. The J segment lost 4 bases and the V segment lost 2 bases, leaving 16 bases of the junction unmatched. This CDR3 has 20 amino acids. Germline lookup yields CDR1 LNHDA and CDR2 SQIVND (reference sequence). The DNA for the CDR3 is TGTGCCAGTAGTATAAGAAGGGTCAATAGCGGGGGGGCATCATACAATGAGCAGTTCTTC. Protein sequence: CASSIRRVNSGGASYNEQFF. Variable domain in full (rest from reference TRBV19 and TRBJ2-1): DGGITQSPKYLFRKEGQNVTLSCEQNLNHDAMYWYRQDPGQGLRLIYYSQIVNDFQKGDIAEGYSVSREKKESFPLTVTSAQKNPTAFYLCASSIRRVNSGGASYNEQFFGPGTRLTVL.

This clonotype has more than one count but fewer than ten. CDR3 sequence (DNA): TGTGCCAGCAGTAACTTCCGGGGGCAAGAGACCCAGTACTTC. This gives the protein CASSNFRGQETQYF. The gene calls are TRBV6-6 and TRBJ2-5, with D perhaps TRBD2 (6 bases). The V end lost 5 bases, the J end lost 2 bases, and 12 bases lay between the germline ends. The CDR3 length is 14 residues. In germline, CDR1 is MNHNY, CDR2 SVGAGI (reference sequence).

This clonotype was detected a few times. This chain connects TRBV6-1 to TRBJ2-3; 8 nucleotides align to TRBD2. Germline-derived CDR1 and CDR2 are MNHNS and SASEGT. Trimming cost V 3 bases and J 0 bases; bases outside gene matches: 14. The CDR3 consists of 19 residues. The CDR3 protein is CASSDPFTGGPHSTDTQYF. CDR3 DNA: TGTGCCAGCAGTGATCCATTTACGGGGGGGCCCCATAGCACAGATACGCAGTATTTT.

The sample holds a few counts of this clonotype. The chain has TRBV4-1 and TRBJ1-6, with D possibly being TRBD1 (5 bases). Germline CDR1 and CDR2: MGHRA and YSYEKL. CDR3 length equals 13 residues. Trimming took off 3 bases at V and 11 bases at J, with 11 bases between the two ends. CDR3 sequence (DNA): TGCGCCAGCAGCCACCCCTCGGGGCCACCCCTCCACTTT. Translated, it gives CASSHPSGPPLHF.

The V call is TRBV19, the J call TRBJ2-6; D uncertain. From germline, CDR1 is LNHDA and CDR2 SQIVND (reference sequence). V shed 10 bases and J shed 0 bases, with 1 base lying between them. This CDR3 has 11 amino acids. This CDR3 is CATSGANVLTF. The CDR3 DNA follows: TGTGCCACCTCTGGGGCCAACGTCCTGACTTTC.

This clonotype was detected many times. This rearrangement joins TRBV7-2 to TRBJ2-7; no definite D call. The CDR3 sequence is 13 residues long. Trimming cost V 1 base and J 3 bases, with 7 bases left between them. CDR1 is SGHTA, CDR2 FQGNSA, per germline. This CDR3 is CASSLEGDYEQYV. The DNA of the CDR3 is TGTGCCAGCAGCTTAGAAGGAGACTACGAGCAGTACGTC.

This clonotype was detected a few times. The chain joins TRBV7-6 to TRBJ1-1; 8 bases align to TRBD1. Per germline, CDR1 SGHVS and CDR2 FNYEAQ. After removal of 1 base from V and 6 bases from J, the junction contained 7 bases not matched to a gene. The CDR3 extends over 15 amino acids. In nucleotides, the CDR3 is TGTGCCAGCAGCTTAGTAGGACAGGGCCACTCTGAAGCTTTCTTT. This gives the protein CASSLVGQGHSEAFF. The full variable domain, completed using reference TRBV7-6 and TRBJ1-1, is GAGVSQSPRYKVTKRGQDVALRCDPISGHVSLYWYRQALGQGPEFLTYFNYEAQQDKSGLPNDRFSAERPEGSISTLTIQRTEQRDSAMYRCASSLVGQGHSEAFFGQGTRLTVV.

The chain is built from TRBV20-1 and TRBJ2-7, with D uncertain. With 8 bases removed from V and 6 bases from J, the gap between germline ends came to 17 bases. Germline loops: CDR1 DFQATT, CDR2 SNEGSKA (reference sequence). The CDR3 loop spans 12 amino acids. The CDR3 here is CSSPGLSGEQYF. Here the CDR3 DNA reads TGCAGTTCACCGGGCCTTTCGGGCGAGCAGTACTTC.

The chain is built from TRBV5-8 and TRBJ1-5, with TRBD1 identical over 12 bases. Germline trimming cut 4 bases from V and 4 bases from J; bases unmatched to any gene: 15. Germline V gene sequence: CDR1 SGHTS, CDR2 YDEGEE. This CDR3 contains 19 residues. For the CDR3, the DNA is TGTGCCAGCAGCCGACTGAAGGGACAGGGGGCGCTTAGTAATCAGCCCCAGCATTTT. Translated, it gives CASSRLKGQGALSNQPQHF.

The CDR3 DNA is TGTGCCAGCAGTTTGAGCGGGGGGCTGTTCTACGAGCAGTACGTC. Protein: CASSLSGGLFYEQYV. This sequence joins TRBV27 and TRBJ2-7; TRBD2 agrees at 9 bases. Germline V gene sequence: CDR1 MNHEY, CDR2 SMNVEV (reference sequence). The CDR3 extends over 15 amino acids. J lost 3 bases, V lost 3 bases, and 6 bases had no gene match.

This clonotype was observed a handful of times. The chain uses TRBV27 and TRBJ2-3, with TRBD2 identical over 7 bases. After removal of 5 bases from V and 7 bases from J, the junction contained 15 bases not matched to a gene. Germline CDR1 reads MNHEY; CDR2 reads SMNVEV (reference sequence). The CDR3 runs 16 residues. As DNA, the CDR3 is TGTGCCAGCAGTCCAGGGTCTAGCGGTTTGGATAATACGCAGTATTTT. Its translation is CASSPGSSGLDNTQYF.

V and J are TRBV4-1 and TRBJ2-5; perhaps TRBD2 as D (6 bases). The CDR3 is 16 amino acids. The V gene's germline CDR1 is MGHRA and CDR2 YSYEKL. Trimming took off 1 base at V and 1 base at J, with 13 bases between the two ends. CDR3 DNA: TGCGCCAGCAGCCAAGGGGTGACTAGGTTCCAAGAGACCCAGTACTTC. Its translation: CASSQGVTRFQETQYF.

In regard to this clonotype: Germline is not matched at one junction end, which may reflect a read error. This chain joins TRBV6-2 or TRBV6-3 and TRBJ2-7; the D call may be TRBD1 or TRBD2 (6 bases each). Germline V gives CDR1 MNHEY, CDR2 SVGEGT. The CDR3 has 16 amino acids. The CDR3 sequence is CANSPAAGQVFDEQYF. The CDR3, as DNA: TGTGCCAACAGTCCTGCTGCGGGACAAGTTTTTGACGAGCAGTACTTC.

The CDR3 region is CASSLTPSGSETQYF. The CDR3 DNA follows: TGTGCCAGCAGCTTAACGCCCTCCGGGTCAGAGACCCAGTACTTC. V and J are TRBV11-1 and TRBJ2-5; D is unclear. Trimming pared 2 bases from V and 4 bases from J, leaving 14 bases between. Germline loops: CDR1 SGHAT, CDR2 FQDESV (reference sequence). The CDR3 consists of 15 residues.